Detailed here is one TCR beta chain. The antigen is not known. The V gene lost 4 bases and the J gene lost 0 bases, with 10 bases spanning the gap. The CDR3 has 15 amino acids. CDR1 and CDR2 (germline): SGHTA, FQGNSA. This sample is part of a study of T cell repertoires in cytomegalovirus infection. General observations from the study: Clonotypes of TCR beta that were HLA-C-restricted and CMV-specific dominated the ex vivo response. Individuals carrying CMV plus the relevant HLA were identified by cumulative frequency of public TCR beta families.

Each CDR3 protein gets one entry after TCRdb re-called the reads with MiXCR. Among fewer than 550,000 distinct CDR3 sequences listed, about 33% were seen once. Sequences were obtained from PBMCs. This chain connects TRBV7-2 to TRBJ2-1; D is unclear. The sequence was obtained from a human donor in good health (CMV status not recorded). Some clones in this sample may be carry-over from other donors' samples. The CDR3 loop reads CASSSRTDSYNEQFF. In DNA, the CDR3 is TGTGCCAGCAGCTCCAGGACGGACTCCTACAATGAGCAGTTCTTC.